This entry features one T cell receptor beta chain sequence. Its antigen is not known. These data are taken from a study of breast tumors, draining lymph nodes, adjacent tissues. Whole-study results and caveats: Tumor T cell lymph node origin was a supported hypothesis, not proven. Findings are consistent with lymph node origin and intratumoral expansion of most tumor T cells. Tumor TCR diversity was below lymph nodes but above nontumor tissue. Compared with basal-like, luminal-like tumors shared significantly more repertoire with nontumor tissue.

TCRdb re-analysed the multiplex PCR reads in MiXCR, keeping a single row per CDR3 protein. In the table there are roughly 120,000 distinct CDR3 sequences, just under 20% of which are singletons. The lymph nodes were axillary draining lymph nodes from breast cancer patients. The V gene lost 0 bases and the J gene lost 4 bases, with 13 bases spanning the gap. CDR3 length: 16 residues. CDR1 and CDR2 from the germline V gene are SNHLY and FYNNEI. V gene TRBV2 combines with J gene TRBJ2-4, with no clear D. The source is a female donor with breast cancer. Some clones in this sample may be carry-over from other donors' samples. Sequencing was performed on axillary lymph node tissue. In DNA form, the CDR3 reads TGTGCCAGCAGTGAAGCGCGGATGTCAGGTAAAAACATTCAGTACTTC. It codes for CASSEARMSGKNIQYF.